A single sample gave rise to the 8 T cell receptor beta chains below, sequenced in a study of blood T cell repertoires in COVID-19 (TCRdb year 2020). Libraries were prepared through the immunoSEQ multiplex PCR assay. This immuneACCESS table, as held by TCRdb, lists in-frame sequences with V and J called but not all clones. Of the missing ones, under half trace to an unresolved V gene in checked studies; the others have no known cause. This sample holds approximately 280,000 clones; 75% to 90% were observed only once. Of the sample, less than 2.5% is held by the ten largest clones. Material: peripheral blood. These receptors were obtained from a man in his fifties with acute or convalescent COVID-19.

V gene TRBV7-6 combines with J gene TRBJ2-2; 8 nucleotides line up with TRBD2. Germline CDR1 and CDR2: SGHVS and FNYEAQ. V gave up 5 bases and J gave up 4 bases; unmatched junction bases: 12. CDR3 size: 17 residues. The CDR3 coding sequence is TGTGCCAGCAGCCCCTTCGGAGGGAGCGGGGGCACCGGGGAGCTGTTTTTT. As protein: CASSPFGGSGGTGELFF.

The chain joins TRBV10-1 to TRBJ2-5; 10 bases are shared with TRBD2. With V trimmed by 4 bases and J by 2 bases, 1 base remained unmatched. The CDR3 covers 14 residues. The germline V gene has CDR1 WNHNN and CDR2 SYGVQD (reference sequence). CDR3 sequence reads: CASSGSGGQETQYF. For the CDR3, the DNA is TGCGCCAGCAGTGGTAGCGGGGGGCAAGAGACCCAGTACTTC.

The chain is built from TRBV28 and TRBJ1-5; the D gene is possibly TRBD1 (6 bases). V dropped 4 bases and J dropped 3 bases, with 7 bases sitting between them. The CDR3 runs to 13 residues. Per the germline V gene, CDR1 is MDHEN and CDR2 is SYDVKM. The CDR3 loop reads CASSWTVNQPQHF. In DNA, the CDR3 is TGTGCCAGCAGTTGGACAGTCAATCAGCCCCAGCATTTT.

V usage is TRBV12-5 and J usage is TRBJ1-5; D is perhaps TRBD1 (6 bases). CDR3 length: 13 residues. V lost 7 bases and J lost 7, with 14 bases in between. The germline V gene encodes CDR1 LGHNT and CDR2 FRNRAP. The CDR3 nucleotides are TGTGCTAGTGCTACACAGGGCGCGCAGCCCCAGCATTTT. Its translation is CASATQGAQPQHF. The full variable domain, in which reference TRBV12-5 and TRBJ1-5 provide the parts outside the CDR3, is DARVTQTPRHKVTEMGQEVTMRCQPILGHNTVFWYRQTMMQGLELLAYFRNRAPLDDSGMPKDRFSAEMPDATLATLKIQPSEPRDSAVYFCASATQGAQPQHFGDGTRLSIL.

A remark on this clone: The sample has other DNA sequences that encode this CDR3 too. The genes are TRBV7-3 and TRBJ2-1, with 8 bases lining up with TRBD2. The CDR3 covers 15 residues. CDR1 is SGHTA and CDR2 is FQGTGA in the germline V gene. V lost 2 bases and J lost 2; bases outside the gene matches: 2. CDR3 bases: TGTGCCAGCAGCTTAGCGGGGGGCCCCTACAATGAGCAGTTCTTC. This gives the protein CASSLAGGPYNEQFF.

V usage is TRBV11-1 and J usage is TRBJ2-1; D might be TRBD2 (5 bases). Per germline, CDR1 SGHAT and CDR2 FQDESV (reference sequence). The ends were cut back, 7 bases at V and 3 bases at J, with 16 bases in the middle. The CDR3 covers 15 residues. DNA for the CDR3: TGTGCCAGCACCAGACTAAGCGGTTACTACAATGAGCAGTTCTTC. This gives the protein CASTRLSGYYNEQFF.

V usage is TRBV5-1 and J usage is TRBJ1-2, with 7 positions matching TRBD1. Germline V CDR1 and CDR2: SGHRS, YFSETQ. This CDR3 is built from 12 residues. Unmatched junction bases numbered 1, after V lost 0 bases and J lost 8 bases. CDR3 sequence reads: CASSLDRGGYTF. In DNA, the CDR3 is TGCGCCAGCAGCTTGGACAGGGGCGGCTACACCTTC.

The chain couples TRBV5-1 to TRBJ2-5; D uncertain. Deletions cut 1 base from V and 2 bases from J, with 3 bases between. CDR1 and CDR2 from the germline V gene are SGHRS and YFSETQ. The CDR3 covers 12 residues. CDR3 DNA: TGCGCCAGCAGCTTGTATCAAGAGACCCAGTACTTC. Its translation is CASSLYQETQYF. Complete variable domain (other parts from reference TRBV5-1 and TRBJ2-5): KAGVTQTPRYLIKTRGQQVTLSCSPISGHRSVSWYQQTPGQGLQFLFEYFSETQRNKGNFPGRFSGRQFSNSRSEMNVSTLELGDSALYLCASSLYQETQYFGPGTRLLVL.